This is a list of T cell receptor beta chains from one sample in a study of OX40 agonist ivuxolimab in advanced cancers. The protocol was immunoSEQ multiplex PCR, while the TCRdb copy is restricted to in-frame clones and leaves out a portion. The sample has tens of thousands of clones; 85% to 90% are singletons. The source material was CD4+ or CD8+ T cells sorted from blood, sampled in a trial of the OX40 agonist ivuxolimab. These receptors were taken from an adult with an advanced solid tumor such as melanoma, head and neck, liver or kidney cancer. CDR3s include the opening cysteine and the closing phenylalanine or tryptophan. D genes are given only for firm matches. Expanded clones get a size class; other rows say once, few or many, or leave the size out.

J | V | length | size | D | DNA | CDR3
TRBJ2-2 | TRBV6-5 | 12 | NA | NA | TGTGCCAGCAGTGAACACACCGGGGAGCTGTTTTTT | CASSEHTGELFF
TRBJ1-2 | TRBV7-9 | 15 | NA | NA | TGTGCCAGCAGCTTAGGTCTCCCTTTTAAGGATGGCTACACCTTC | CASSLGLPFKDGYTF
TRBJ2-5 | TRBV6-6 | 13 | NA | NA | TGTGCCAGCAGTTACGTTTCAGGGGGGGAGCAGTACTTC | CASSYVSGGEQYF
TRBJ2-3 | TRBV9 | 15 | NA | NA | TGTGCCAGCAGCGAGGGGGGACATTTTTCAGATACGCAGTATTTT | CASSEGGHFSDTQYF
TRBJ2-5 | TRBV5-4 | 19 | few | TRBD2 | TGTGCCAGCAGCGGCGGACTAGCGGGGGATTCTATTTGGGGAGAGACCCAGTACTTC | CASSGGLAGDSIWGETQYF
TRBJ2-2 | TRBV7-6 | 15 | NA | TRBD1 | TGTGCCAGCAGGTTTACAGGGGGCCGAACCGGGGAGCTGTTTTTT | CASRFTGGRTGELFF
TRBJ2-3 | TRBV7-8 | 15 | NA | NA | TGTGCCAGCAGCAACGACCCCCTGGCGACAGATACGCAGTATTTT | CASSNDPLATDTQYF
TRBJ2-1 | TRBV7-3 | 12 | NA | NA | TGTGCCAGCAGCCCAGGGGGGGATGAGCAGTTCTTC | CASSPGGDEQFF
TRBJ2-7 | TRBV6-5 | 15 | NA | NA | TGTGCCAGCAGTTCGTTAGGGACAAGTAACTACGAGCAGTACTTC | CASSSLGTSNYEQYF
TRBJ2-5 | TRBV18 | 16 | NA | NA | TGTGCCAGCTCACCACTAGGCGCTGGGGGCCAAGAGACCCAGTACTTC | CASSPLGAGGQETQYF
TRBJ2-3 | TRBV27 | 13 | NA | NA | TGTGCCAGCAGTCCCGTCAACCCAGATACGCAGTATTTT | CASSPVNPDTQYF
TRBJ2-1 | TRBV2 | 16 | NA | TRBD2 | TGTGCCAGCAGTGGGTCCGGGGAGGGGTTCTACAATGAGCAGTTCTTC | CASSGSGEGFYNEQFF
TRBJ2-1 | TRBV4-1 | 15 | NA | NA | TGCGCCAGCAGCCACCCAGGGCGAGGGGCAGCTGAGCAGTTCTTC | CASSHPGRGAAEQFF
TRBJ2-5 | TRBV11-2 | 15 | NA | TRBD1 | TGTGCCAGCAGCTTCCTACAGGGGGCGTGGGAGACCCAGTACTTC | CASSFLQGAWETQYF
TRBJ1-6 | TRBV27 | 14 | once | NA | TGTGCCAGCAGTTTAACAGGGTATAATTCACCCCTCCACTTT | CASSLTGYNSPLHF
TRBJ2-3 | TRBV7-3 | 15 | NA | NA | TGTGCCAGCAGCTTATTTAGTAAGGCGGGGGATACGCAGTATTTT | CASSLFSKAGDTQYF
TRBJ2-5 | TRBV7-6 | 15 | few | TRBD1 | TGTGCCAGCAGCTTAGCAGGGACAGTTCAAGAGACCCAGTACTTC | CASSLAGTVQETQYF
TRBJ1-6 | TRBV27 | 15 | NA | NA | TGTGCCAGCAGTGCCGGGTCTTACTATAATTCACCCCTCCACTTT | CASSAGSYYNSPLHF
TRBJ2-2 | TRBV6-1 | 17 | NA | NA | TGTGCCAGCAGTGACCTTAGGGGGTTCGGGGTAGGCGGGGAGCTGTTTTTT | CASSDLRGFGVGGELFF
TRBJ2-7 | TRBV9 | 14 | NA | NA | TGTGCCAGCAGCATCGGCCCCTCCGCCTACGAGCAGTACTTC | CASSIGPSAYEQYF
TRBJ2-7 | TRBV9 | 13 | NA | TRBD1 | TGTGCCAGCAGCGTTTCAGGGGGCGTCGAGCAGTACTTC | CASSVSGGVEQYF
TRBJ1-1 | TRBV19 | 15 | NA | NA | TGTGCCAGTAGTCCCGGACAGTTAATGAACACTGAAGCTTTCTTT | CASSPGQLMNTEAFF
TRBJ2-7 | TRBV7-9 | 14 | NA | NA | TGTGCCAGCAGCTTAAAGGAGGGCACCTACGAGCAGTACTTC | CASSLKEGTYEQYF
TRBJ1-5 | TRBV5-1 | 15 | once | TRBD1 | TGCGCCAGCAGCTCGACAGGGAACCCCAATCAGCCCCAGCATTTT | CASSSTGNPNQPQHF
TRBJ2-7 | TRBV29-1 | 17 | NA | TRBD2 | TGCAGCGTTGAAGATCCTAGCGGGGGGGCCTACTCTCAGGAGCAGTACTTC | CSVEDPSGGAYSQEQYF